This is a list of T cell receptor beta chains from one sample in a study of T-cell reconstitution after alpha-beta-depleted transplantation in children. TCRdb re-derived calls from the PCR reads in MiXCR, one entry per CDR3 protein. The sample contains some 350,000 distinct CDR3 sequences, around 15% of which appear only once. The sample in question was PBMCs, mostly from graft donor cells, obtained 360 days after TCRalphabeta/CD19-depleted stem cell transplant. These TCRs come from a male patient between 2 and 10 years old who had a stem cell transplant for acute lymphoblastic leukemia, so the T cells may come from the graft donor. CDR3s include the opening cysteine and the closing phenylalanine or tryptophan. Each record gives: clone size, J gene, D gene, V gene, CDR3 protein, CDR3 DNA. The D gene is left open where the match is weak. Where a row states a size, it is once, few, many or the class of an expanded clone; other rows omit it.

few | TRBJ2-5 | TRBD2 | TRBV20-1 | CSAILAGAWTQYF | TGCAGTGCTATTCTAGCGGGAGCGTGGACCCAGTACTTC
many | TRBJ2-5 | . | TRBV27 | CASSLSRVMETQYF | TGTGCCAGCAGTTTATCCAGGGTTATGGAGACCCAGTACTTC
many | TRBJ2-5 | TRBD1 | TRBV15 | CATSRDRGETQYF | TGTGCCACCAGCAGGGACAGGGGAGAGACCCAGTACTTC
. | TRBJ2-2 | TRBD2 | TRBV5-1 | CASSLRLAGVGELFF | TGCGCCAGCAGCTTGAGACTAGCGGGAGTGGGGGAGCTGTTTTTT
few | TRBJ2-3 | TRBD2 | TRBV11-2 | CASKINTGTSGRNTQYF | TGTGCCAGCAAAATTAACACCGGGACTAGCGGGAGAAATACGCAGTATTTT
. | TRBJ1-5 | . | TRBV20-1 | CSATKGSNQPQHF | TGCAGTGCTACTAAAGGGAGCAATCAGCCCCAGCATTTT
. | TRBJ1-6 | . | TRBV6-2/TRBV6-3 | CASSYSTGGRSPLHF | TGTGCCAGCAGTTACTCGACGGGGGGCCGGTCACCCCTCCACTTT
many | TRBJ2-5 | TRBD1 | TRBV28 | CASSPLGRQGASAQETQYF | TGTGCCAGCAGTCCTTTGGGTCGACAGGGGGCGTCCGCCCAAGAGACCCAGTACTTC
once | TRBJ2-5 | . | TRBV4-3 | CASSPYSLRETQYF | TGCGCCAGCAGTCCCTATAGCCTCCGGGAGACCCAGTACTTC
many | TRBJ2-3 | TRBD2 | TRBV7-2 | CASNRLAGRTDTQYF | TGTGCCAGCAACCGACTAGCGGGACGCACAGATACGCAGTATTTT
. | TRBJ2-2 | TRBD2 | TRBV6-5 | CASSYSLIAGVTGELFF | TGTGCCAGCAGTTACTCCTTGATAGCGGGAGTCACCGGGGAGCTGTTTTTT
few | TRBJ2-7 | TRBD2 | TRBV18 | CASSPRLAGEVGEQYF | TGTGCCAGCTCACCAAGACTAGCGGGAGAGGTTGGCGAGCAGTACTTC
. | TRBJ2-2 | TRBD2 | TRBV20-1 | CSARRTSGRWGTGELFF | TGCAGTGCTAGACGGACTAGCGGGAGGTGGGGAACCGGGGAGCTGTTTTTT
. | TRBJ2-1 | . | TRBV5-1 | CASSGSKGPINEQFF | TGCGCCAGCAGCGGATCGAAGGGACCCATCAATGAGCAGTTCTTC
once | TRBJ2-3 | . | TRBV4-1 | CASSHPGISRGTQYF | TGCGCCAGCAGCCACCCGGGGATCAGTCGGGGTACGCAGTATTTT
few | TRBJ2-7 | . | TRBV13 | CASSSLSDSSTYEQYF | TGTGCCAGCAGCTCCCTCTCGGACAGTTCCACCTACGAGCAGTACTTC
many | TRBJ2-1 | TRBD2 | TRBV6-5 | CASSYFTGLAGSPVQFF | TGTGCCAGCAGTTATTTCACGGGACTAGCGGGCTCTCCGGTGCAGTTCTTC
few | TRBJ2-2 | . | TRBV27 | CASSLVLGTGELFF | TGTGCCAGCAGTTTGGTCCTTGGGACCGGGGAGCTGTTTTTT
few | TRBJ2-6 | TRBD1 | TRBV27 | CASKRTGGYSGANVLTF | TGTGCCAGCAAACGGACAGGGGGGTACTCTGGGGCCAACGTCCTGACTTTC
few | TRBJ2-4 | . | TRBV10-3 | CAISESKLAKNIQYF | TGTGCCATCAGTGAGTCCAAGTTAGCCAAAAACATTCAGTACTTC
many | TRBJ2-7 | . | TRBV7-8 | CASSLGRSSYEQYF | TGTGCCAGCAGCTTAGGGCGGAGCTCCTACGAGCAGTACTTC
. | TRBJ2-7 | . | TRBV7-9 | CASSPGAVRYEQYF | TGTGCCAGCAGCCCGGGGGCAGTCCGTTACGAGCAGTACTTC
many | TRBJ2-2 | . | TRBV24-1 | CATSDPGRNTGELFF | TGTGCCACCAGTGATCCGGGACGAAACACCGGGGAGCTGTTTTTT
. | TRBJ2-3 | . | TRBV30 | CAWISGLVEDTDTQYF | TGTGCCTGGATTTCGGGGCTAGTTGAAGACACAGATACGCAGTATTTT
. | TRBJ1-1 | . | TRBV23-1 | CASSPAHREAFF | TGCGCCAGCAGCCCTGCACATCGTGAAGCTTTCTTT